Sequencing of this T cell receptor beta chain was carried out in a study of T cells in localized non-small cell lung cancer. Study-level results: Elevated circulating T cell density in blood was associated with longer overall survival. Sequencing covered just one tumor region, so heterogeneity cannot be ruled out. Tumor trailed uninvolved adjacent lung in T cell clonality, which peaked there.

The CDR3 extends over 12 amino acids. Per the germline V gene, CDR1 is LNHDA and CDR2 is SQIVND (reference sequence). V shed 5 bases and J shed 5 bases, with 9 bases lying between them. Produced via immunoSEQ multiplex PCR; TCRdb's table is partial and in-frame only. The sample includes a few thousand clones, 45% to 50% of them seen just once. As regards this clone: Its antigen is still unknown.

The TCR was taken from a woman aged 18 to 49 with stage I lung adenocarcinoma. The sample in question was lymph node tissue, obtained before any cancer treatment. The genes are TRBV19 and TRBJ1-1, with D hard to call. CDR3 sequence: CASSRSATEAFF. CDR3 nucleotides: TGTGCCAGTAGTCGCAGTGCGACTGAAGCTTTCTTT. The variable domain in full, completed from reference TRBV19 and TRBJ1-1, reads DGGITQSPKYLFRKEGQNVTLSCEQNLNHDAMYWYRQDPGQGLRLIYYSQIVNDFQKGDIAEGYSVSREKKESFPLTVTSAQKNPTAFYLCASSRSATEAFFGQGTRLTVV.